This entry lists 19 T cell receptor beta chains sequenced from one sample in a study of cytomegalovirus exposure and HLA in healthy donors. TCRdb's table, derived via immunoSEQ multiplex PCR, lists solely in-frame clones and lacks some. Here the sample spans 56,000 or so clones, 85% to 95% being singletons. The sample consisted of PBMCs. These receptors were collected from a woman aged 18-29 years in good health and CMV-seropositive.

The CDR3 DNA follows: TGTGCCAGCAGCACGTCGACAGGCAACGGAAACACCATATATTTT. It specifies CASSTSTGNGNTIYF. This chain uses TRBV7-9 with TRBJ1-3; a weak D match, TRBD1 (6 bases). Germline V gives CDR1 SEHNR, CDR2 FQNEAQ (reference sequence). CDR3 size: 15 residues. The V and J ends lost 5 bases and 4 bases respectively, with 15 bases between them.

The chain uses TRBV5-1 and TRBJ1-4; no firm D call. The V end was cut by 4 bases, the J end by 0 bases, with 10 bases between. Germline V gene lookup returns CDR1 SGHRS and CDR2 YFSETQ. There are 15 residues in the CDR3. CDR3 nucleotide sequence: TGCGCCAGCAGCCGGGATAGGGCAACTAATGAAAAACTGTTTTTT. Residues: CASSRDRATNEKLFF.

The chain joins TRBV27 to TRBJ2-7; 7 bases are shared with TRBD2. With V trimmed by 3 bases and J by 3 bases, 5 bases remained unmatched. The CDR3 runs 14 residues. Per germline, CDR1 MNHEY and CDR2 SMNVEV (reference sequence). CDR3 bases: TGTGCCAGCAGTTTGAAGCGCGGGGGCTACGAGCAGTACTTC. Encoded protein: CASSLKRGGYEQYF.

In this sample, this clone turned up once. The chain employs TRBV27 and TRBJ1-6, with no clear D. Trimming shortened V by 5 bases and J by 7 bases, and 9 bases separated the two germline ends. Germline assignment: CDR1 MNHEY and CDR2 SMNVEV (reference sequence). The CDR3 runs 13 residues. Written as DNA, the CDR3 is TGTGCCAGCAGTCGAGGGAGGAATTCACCCCTCCACTTT. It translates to CASSRGRNSPLHF.

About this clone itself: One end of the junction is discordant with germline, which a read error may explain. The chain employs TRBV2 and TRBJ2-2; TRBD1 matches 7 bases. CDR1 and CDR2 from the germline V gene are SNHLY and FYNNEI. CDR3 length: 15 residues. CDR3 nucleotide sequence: TGTGCCAGCACTGAAAGGGGGCTGGGCACCGGGGAGCTGTTTTTT. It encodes CASTERGLGTGELFF.

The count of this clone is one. The CDR3, as DNA: TGTGCCAGCAGCGTATACGGGACCCAGTACTTC. It yields the protein CASSVYGTQYF. V is TRBV7-2 and J is TRBJ2-5; D remains unclear. Trimming stripped 5 bases from V and 7 bases from J, with 8 bases between. The germline gives CDR1 SGHTA, CDR2 FQGNSA. The CDR3 runs to 11 residues.

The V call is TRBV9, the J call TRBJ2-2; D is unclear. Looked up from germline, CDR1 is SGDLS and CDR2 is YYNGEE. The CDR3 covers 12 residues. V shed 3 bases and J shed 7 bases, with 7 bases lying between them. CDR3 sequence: CASSASIGELFF. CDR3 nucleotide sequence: TGTGCCAGCAGCGCGAGTATCGGGGAGCTGTTTTTT. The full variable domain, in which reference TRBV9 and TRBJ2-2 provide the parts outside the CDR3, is DSGVTQTPKHLITATGQRVTLRCSPRSGDLSVYWYQQSLDQGLQFLIQYYNGEERAKGNILERFSAQQFPDLHSELNLSSLELGDSALYFCASSASIGELFFGEGSRLTVL.

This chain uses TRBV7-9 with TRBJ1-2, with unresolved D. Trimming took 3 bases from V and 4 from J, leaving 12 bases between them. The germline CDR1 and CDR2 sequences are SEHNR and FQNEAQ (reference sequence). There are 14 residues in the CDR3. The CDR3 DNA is TGTGCCAGCAGCTTGACTCGGCCCGGCTATGGCTACACCTTC. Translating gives CASSLTRPGYGYTF.

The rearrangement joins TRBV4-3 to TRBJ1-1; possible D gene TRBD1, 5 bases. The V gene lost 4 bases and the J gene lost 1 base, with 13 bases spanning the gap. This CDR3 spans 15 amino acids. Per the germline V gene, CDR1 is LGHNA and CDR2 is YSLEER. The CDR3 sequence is CASSRHSGANTEAFF. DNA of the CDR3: TGCGCCAGCAGCCGGCACAGTGGGGCGAACACTGAAGCTTTCTTT.

The CDR3 sequence: CASSLVPAGGVTDTQYF. Here the CDR3 DNA reads TGTGCCAGCAGCTTAGTCCCTGCGGGGGGAGTCACAGATACGCAGTATTTT. This chain uses TRBV7-8 with TRBJ2-3; 8 positions agree with TRBD2. Trimming took 1 base from V and 2 from J; bases not matched to a gene: 8. Germline CDR1 is SGHVS and CDR2 is FQNEAQ. The CDR3 contains 17 residues. Looking up the rest from reference TRBV7-8 and TRBJ2-3 gives the full variable domain: GAGVSQSPRYKVAKRGQDVALRCDPISGHVSLFWYQQALGQGPEFLTYFQNEAQLDKSGLPSDRFFAERPEGSVSTLKIQRTQQEDSAVYLCASSLVPAGGVTDTQYFGPGTRLTVL.

The CDR3 reads CASSQAGLAKNIQYF. The CDR3, as DNA: TGTGCCAGCAGCCAAGCGGGACTAGCAAAAAACATTCAGTACTTC. The V and J genes are TRBV14 and TRBJ2-4, with 9 bases that match TRBD2. The J segment lost 4 bases and the V segment lost 1 base, leaving 2 bases of the junction unmatched. CDR1 and CDR2 (germline): SGHDN, FVKESK. This CDR3 region has 15 residues.

The CDR3 here is CASTSAVTGARNEQYF. The CDR3 coding sequence is TGTGCCAGCACTTCGGCCGTGACAGGGGCCAGAAACGAGCAGTACTTC. V gene TRBV2 combines with J gene TRBJ2-7, with 8 positions matching TRBD1. The CDR3 is made up of 16 amino acids. The trim removed 7 bases at V and 5 bases at J, leaving 16 bases unmatched. Per germline, CDR1 SNHLY and CDR2 FYNNEI.

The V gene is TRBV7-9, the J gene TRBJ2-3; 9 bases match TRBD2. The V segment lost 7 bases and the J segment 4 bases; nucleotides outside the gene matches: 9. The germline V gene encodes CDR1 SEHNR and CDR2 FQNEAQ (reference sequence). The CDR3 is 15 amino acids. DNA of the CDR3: TGTGCCAGCAACGGGGCTAGCGGGAACTCAGATACGCAGTATTTT. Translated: CASNGASGNSDTQYF.

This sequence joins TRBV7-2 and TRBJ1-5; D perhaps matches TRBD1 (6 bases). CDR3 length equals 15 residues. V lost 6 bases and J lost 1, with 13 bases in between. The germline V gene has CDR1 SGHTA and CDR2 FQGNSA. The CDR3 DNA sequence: TGTGCCAGCAGTCCACAGGGAGCGAGCAATCAGCCCCAGCATTTT. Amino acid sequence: CASSPQGASNQPQHF.

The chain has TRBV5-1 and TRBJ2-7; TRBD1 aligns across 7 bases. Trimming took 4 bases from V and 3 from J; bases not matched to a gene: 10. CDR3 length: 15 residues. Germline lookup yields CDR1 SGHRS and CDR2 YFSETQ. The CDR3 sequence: CASSPGTDQIYEQYF. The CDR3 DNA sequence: TGCGCCAGCAGCCCGGGGACAGATCAAATCTACGAGCAGTACTTC.

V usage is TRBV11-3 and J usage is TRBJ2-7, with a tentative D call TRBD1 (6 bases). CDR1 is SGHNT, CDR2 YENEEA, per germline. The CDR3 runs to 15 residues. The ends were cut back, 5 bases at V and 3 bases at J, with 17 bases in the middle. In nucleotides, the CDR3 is TGTGCCAGCAGCATTGGATCGGACAGCATCTACGAGCAGTACTTC. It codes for CASSIGSDSIYEQYF.

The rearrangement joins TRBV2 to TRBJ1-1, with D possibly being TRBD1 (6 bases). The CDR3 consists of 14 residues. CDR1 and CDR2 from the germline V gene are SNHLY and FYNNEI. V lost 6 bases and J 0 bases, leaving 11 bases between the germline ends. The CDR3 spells CASSPGQLNTEAFF. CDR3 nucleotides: TGTGCCAGCAGCCCGGGACAATTGAACACTGAAGCTTTCTTT.

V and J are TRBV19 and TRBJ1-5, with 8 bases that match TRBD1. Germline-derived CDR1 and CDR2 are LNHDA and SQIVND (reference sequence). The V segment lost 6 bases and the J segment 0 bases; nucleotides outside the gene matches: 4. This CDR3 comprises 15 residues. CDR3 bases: TGTGCCAGTAGGAGACAGGGGTTTAGCAATCAGCCCCAGCATTTT. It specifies CASRRQGFSNQPQHF. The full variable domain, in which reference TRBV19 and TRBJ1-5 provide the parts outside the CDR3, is DGGITQSPKYLFRKEGQNVTLSCEQNLNHDAMYWYRQDPGQGLRLIYYSQIVNDFQKGDIAEGYSVSREKKESFPLTVTSAQKNPTAFYLCASRRQGFSNQPQHFGDGTRLSIL.

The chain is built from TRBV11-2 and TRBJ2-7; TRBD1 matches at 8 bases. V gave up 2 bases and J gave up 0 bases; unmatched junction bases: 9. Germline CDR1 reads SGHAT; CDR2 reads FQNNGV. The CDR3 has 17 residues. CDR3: CASSLNRTGYSSYEQYF. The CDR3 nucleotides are TGTGCCAGCAGCTTAAACCGGACAGGGTACAGCTCCTACGAGCAGTACTTC.